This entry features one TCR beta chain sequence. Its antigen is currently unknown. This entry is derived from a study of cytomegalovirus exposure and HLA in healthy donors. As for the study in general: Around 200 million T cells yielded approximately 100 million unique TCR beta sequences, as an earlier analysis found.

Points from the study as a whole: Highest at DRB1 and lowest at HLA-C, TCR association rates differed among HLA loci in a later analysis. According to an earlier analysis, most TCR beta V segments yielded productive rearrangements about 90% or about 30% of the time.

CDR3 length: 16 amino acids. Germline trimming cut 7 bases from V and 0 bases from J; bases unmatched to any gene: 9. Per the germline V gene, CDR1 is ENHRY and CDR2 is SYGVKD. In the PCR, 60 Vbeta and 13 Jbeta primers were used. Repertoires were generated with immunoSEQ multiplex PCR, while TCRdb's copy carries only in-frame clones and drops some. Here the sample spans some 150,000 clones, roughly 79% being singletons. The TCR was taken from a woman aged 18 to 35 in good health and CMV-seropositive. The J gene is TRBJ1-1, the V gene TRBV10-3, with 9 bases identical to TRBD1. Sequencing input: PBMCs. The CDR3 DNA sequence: TGTGCCATCACCACAGGGGGCATGGTTATGAACACTGAAGCTTTCTTT. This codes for CAITTGGMVMNTEAFF.